This T cell receptor beta chain was observed in a study of cytotoxic CD8 clonotypes in ibrutinib-treated CLL. Study-level points and caveats: The study found public clonotypes uncommon, contracting or stable on treatment.

Germline CDR1 reads SGHRS; CDR2 reads YFSETQ. The J segment lost 4 bases and the V segment lost 3 bases, leaving 7 bases of the junction unmatched. The CDR3 covers 15 residues. Clones were sequenced by immunoSEQ multiplex PCR, and TCRdb holds only the in-frame ones, with some missing. Of around 140,000 clones in the sample, 80% were seen once. As concerns this clone: Its antigen remains unknown.

As input for TCR beta libraries, roughly 2.1 micrograms of genomic DNA came from cryopreserved PBMCs. The genes are TRBV5-1 and TRBJ2-7; 10 positions match TRBD1. The sequencing here drew on PBMCs, taken after 36 months of ibrutinib treatment. The sequence came from a human donor with chronic lymphocytic leukemia. Here the CDR3 DNA reads TGCGCCAGCAGCTACTCGACAGGGGGCGGTTACGAGCAGTACTTC. Residues: CASSYSTGGGYEQYF.